These 27 T cell receptor beta chains were all obtained from the same sample, sequenced in a study of T cell changes during pregnancy in multiple sclerosis (dated 2019 in TCRdb). Library preparation used the immunoSEQ multiplex PCR assay. TCRdb holds this immuneACCESS table with in-frame rearrangements only. Some clones are missing; in checked studies, unresolved V genes explain under half, and the rest has no known cause. The table for this sample lists 25,000 to 35,000 clones; nearly 90% of them were counted only once. Over 0.5% of the sample goes to the ten largest clones. The sequencing used CD4+ T cells from peripheral blood mononuclear cells, collected in the third trimester of pregnancy. Every receptor here comes from a female donor in good health, enrolled as a control in a pregnancy study.

This clone was seen a single time. The chain joins TRBV2 to TRBJ1-5; a weak D match, TRBD1 (5 bases). V shed 8 bases and J shed 6 bases, with 14 bases lying between them. Germline V gives CDR1 SNHLY, CDR2 FYNNEI. The CDR3 length is 13 residues. CDR3 in amino acids: CASGAGVTQPQHF. CDR3 coding DNA: TGTGCCAGCGGGGCGGGGGTTACTCAGCCCCAGCATTTT.

The chain employs TRBV11-2 and TRBJ1-4; 7 bases map to TRBD1. Germline trimming cut 6 bases from V and 7 bases from J; bases unmatched to any gene: 5. The CDR3 consists of 13 residues. Germline values: CDR1 SGHAT, CDR2 FQNNGV. The DNA of the CDR3 is TGTGCCAGCAGTCCAGGGGGAATTGAAAAACTGTTTTTT. Encoded protein: CASSPGGIEKLFF.

The chain carries TRBV5-4 and TRBJ2-5, with 9 bases fitting TRBD2. CDR3 size: 15 residues. V lost 4 bases and J lost 9; bases outside the gene matches: 13. Per the germline V gene, CDR1 is SGHNT and CDR2 is YYREEE (reference sequence). The DNA for the CDR3 is TGTGCCAGCAGCCCTGGCGGGACTAGCCCGGGGGCCCAGTACTTC. Its translation: CASSPGGTSPGAQYF.

This sequence joins TRBV25-1 and TRBJ2-4; 10 bases align to TRBD1. Germline V CDR1 and CDR2: MGHDK, SYGVNS. The CDR3 has 13 residues. Trimming removed 8 bases from V and 6 bases from J; junction bases left unmatched: 4. The CDR3, as DNA: TGTGCCAGCGGGGGGACAGGGGCAAACATTCAGTACTTC. Amino acid sequence: CASGGTGANIQYF. Filled out from reference TRBV25-1 and TRBJ2-4, the complete variable domain reads EADIYQTPRYLVIGTGKKITLECSQTMGHDKMYWYQQDPGMELHLIHYSYGVNSTEKGDLSSESTVSRIRTEHFPLTLESARPSHTSQYLCASGGTGANIQYFGAGTRLSVL.

The chain has TRBV10-2 and TRBJ2-7; possible D gene TRBD1, 7 bases. The CDR3 is 15 amino acids. Germline assignment: CDR1 WSHSY and CDR2 SAAADI. Between the trimmed V and J ends, which lost 6 bases and 3 bases, there was a span of 18 bases. The CDR3 DNA reads TGCGCCAGCAGCGGCGCGGGACAGCAATTCTACGAGCAGTACTTC. Translation gives CASSGAGQQFYEQYF.

The chain combines TRBV27 with TRBJ2-7, with TRBD2 matching over 7 bases. Germline-derived CDR1 and CDR2 are MNHEY and SMNVEV (reference sequence). This CDR3 is built from 15 residues. Trimming removed 2 bases from V and 0 bases from J; junction bases left unmatched: 4. CDR3 in amino acids: CASSLGGVRSYEQYF. CDR3 DNA: TGTGCCAGCAGTTTAGGGGGGGTCCGCTCCTACGAGCAGTACTTC.

J is TRBJ1-2 and V is TRBV9; D possibly corresponds to TRBD1 (6 bases). Trimming left V 3 bases short and J 5 bases short, with 14 bases between. CDR1 and CDR2 (germline): SGDLS, YYNGEE. The CDR3 consists of 14 residues. CDR3 sequence: CASSATGSSYGYTF. Written as DNA, the CDR3 is TGTGCCAGCAGCGCTACAGGGTCGAGTTATGGCTACACCTTC.

This chain uses TRBV19 with TRBJ1-1; 7 bases agree with TRBD1. The V segment lost 6 bases and the J segment 2 bases; nucleotides outside the gene matches: 12. The germline CDR1 and CDR2 sequences are LNHDA and SQIVND (reference sequence). The CDR3 runs to 16 residues. The CDR3 reads CASSQVPDRANTEAFF. Written as DNA, the CDR3 is TGTGCCAGTAGCCAAGTCCCCGACAGGGCTAACACTGAAGCTTTCTTT.

The V and J genes are TRBV9 and TRBJ1-1; D possibly corresponds to TRBD1 (5 bases). The V gene lost 3 bases and the J gene lost 3 bases, with 12 bases spanning the gap. The CDR3 loop spans 14 amino acids. The germline V gene has CDR1 SGDLS and CDR2 YYNGEE. The CDR3 loop is CASSAQGGYTEAFF. CDR3 DNA: TGTGCCAGCAGCGCCCAGGGTGGGTACACTGAAGCTTTCTTT.

This chain connects TRBV30 to TRBJ1-4; TRBD1 matches at 10 bases. The CDR3 loop spans 14 amino acids. V shed 3 bases and J 10 bases; nucleotides not matched to a gene: 8. Germline V gene lookup returns CDR1 GTSNPN and CDR2 SVGIG (reference sequence). In nucleotides, the CDR3 is TGTGCCTGGAGCGCGACAGGGGGCAGGGGAAAACTGTTTTTT. Translation: CAWSATGGRGKLFF.

The J gene is TRBJ2-3, the V gene TRBV5-1, with 11 bases identical to TRBD2. The CDR3 sequence is 15 residues long. In germline, CDR1 is SGHRS, CDR2 YFSETQ. With V trimmed by 3 bases and J by 7 bases, 7 bases remained unmatched. The DNA of the CDR3 is TGCGCCAGCAGCTCGACTAGCGGGGCGGGGAATACGCAGTATTTT. Translation gives CASSSTSGAGNTQYF. Together with reference TRBV5-1 and TRBJ2-3, the CDR3 gives the full variable domain: KAGVTQTPRYLIKTRGQQVTLSCSPISGHRSVSWYQQTPGQGLQFLFEYFSETQRNKGNFPGRFSGRQFSNSRSEMNVSTLELGDSALYLCASSSTSGAGNTQYFGPGTRLTVL.

This chain connects TRBV7-9 to TRBJ2-5; TRBD2 matches at 7 bases. This CDR3 is built from 16 residues. V dropped 5 bases and J dropped 1; count of bases not matched to a gene: 10. Looked up from germline, CDR1 is SEHNR and CDR2 is FQNEAQ (reference sequence). The CDR3 nucleotides read TGTGCCAGCAGCCCCCAGACTAGCAAGTCCCAAGAGACCCAGTACTTC. Its translation is CASSPQTSKSQETQYF.

A single count supports this clone. The gene calls are TRBV15 and TRBJ2-3; D ambiguous. Germline loops: CDR1 LNHNV, CDR2 YYDKDF (reference sequence). Trimming shortened V by 1 base and J by 5 bases, and 4 bases separated the two germline ends. The CDR3 totals 12 residues. The CDR3 spells CATSRAGDTQYF. The DNA of the CDR3 is TGTGCCACCAGCAGAGCGGGAGATACGCAGTATTTT.

This rearrangement joins TRBV2 to TRBJ2-3, with TRBD2 identical over 13 bases. V lost 3 bases, J lost 3 bases, and 3 bases stayed unmatched. This CDR3 region has 16 residues. The germline V gene encodes CDR1 SNHLY and CDR2 FYNNEI. The CDR3: CASSDWTSGSTDTQYF. The CDR3, as DNA: TGTGCCAGCAGTGATTGGACTAGCGGGAGTACAGATACGCAGTATTTT.

The V and J genes are TRBV5-8 and TRBJ1-4; 9 bases fit TRBD1. Germline CDR1 and CDR2: SGHTS and YDEGEE. This CDR3 is 16 amino acids long. V gave up 4 bases and J gave up 2 bases; unmatched junction bases: 6. The CDR3 DNA follows: TGTGCCAGCAGCCACGGACAGGGGAGGACTAATGAAAAACTGTTTTTT. Its translation is CASSHGQGRTNEKLFF.

V usage is TRBV25-1 and J usage is TRBJ2-3, with TRBD2 identical over 12 bases. This CDR3 region has 15 residues. CDR1 is MGHDK, CDR2 SYGVNS, per germline. Trimming took 6 bases from V and 6 from J; bases not matched to a gene: 7. The CDR3 nucleotides read TGTGCCAGCAGGCAGCTAGCGGGAGGGCCGGATACGCAGTATTTT. Protein product: CASRQLAGGPDTQYF. The variable domain in full, with the rest retrieved from reference TRBV25-1 and TRBJ2-3, is EADIYQTPRYLVIGTGKKITLECSQTMGHDKMYWYQQDPGMELHLIHYSYGVNSTEKGDLSSESTVSRIRTEHFPLTLESARPSHTSQYLCASRQLAGGPDTQYFGPGTRLTVL.

The V and J genes are TRBV27 and TRBJ2-7; D may be TRBD1 (6 bases). This CDR3 contains 15 residues. Per germline, CDR1 MNHEY and CDR2 SMNVEV (reference sequence). Trimming stripped 5 bases from V and 6 bases from J, with 20 bases between. In nucleotides, the CDR3 is TGTGCCAGCAGTCTTGGACAGTCCGGGGTGGGCGAGCAGTACTTC. It translates to CASSLGQSGVGEQYF.

This chain connects TRBV5-1 to TRBJ1-2; the match to TRBD1 covers 7 bases. Germline V gene sequence: CDR1 SGHRS, CDR2 YFSETQ. The J segment lost 2 bases and the V segment lost 6 bases, leaving 7 bases of the junction unmatched. The CDR3 totals 14 residues. The CDR3 region has the DNA TGCGCCAGCAAAACCGAACAGGGGAACTATGGCTACACCTTC. It translates to CASKTEQGNYGYTF.

The chain uses TRBV10-1 and TRBJ2-7; unclear D gene. Germline lookup yields CDR1 WNHNN and CDR2 SYGVQD (reference sequence). CDR3 length equals 15 residues. V was pared by 0 bases and J by 2 bases, with 11 bases between. CDR3 protein: CASSESRGRAYEQYF. The CDR3 region has the DNA TGCGCCAGCAGTGAGTCACGCGGCCGGGCCTACGAGCAGTACTTC.

V usage is TRBV9 and J usage is TRBJ2-4, with D possibly TRBD1 on 7 matching bases. V lost 0 bases and J 3 bases, leaving 10 bases between the germline ends. The CDR3 runs 15 residues. Germline CDR1 and CDR2: SGDLS and YYNGEE. CDR3 DNA: TGTGCCAGCAGCGTAGGCAGGGGGGACAAAAACATTCAGTACTTC. It codes for CASSVGRGDKNIQYF.

This sequence joins TRBV7-9 and TRBJ2-5; the D is unclear. Trimming shortened V by 6 bases and J by 2 bases, and 4 bases separated the two germline ends. The CDR3 loop spans 11 amino acids. Per germline, CDR1 SEHNR and CDR2 FQNEAQ (reference sequence). The CDR3 DNA sequence: TGTGCCAGCAGGAGACAAGAGACCCAGTACTTC. It translates to CASRRQETQYF.

CDR3 sequence: CASSSLDSNIQYF. In DNA form, the CDR3 reads TGTGCCAGCTCCTCACTAGATTCAAACATTCAGTACTTC. V is TRBV18 and J is TRBJ2-4; TRBD2 might be the D (5 bases). The V and J ends lost 6 bases and 6 bases respectively, with 12 bases between them. Germline assignment: CDR1 KGHSH and CDR2 LQKENI. The CDR3 is 13 residues long.

The chain employs TRBV29-1 and TRBJ2-1; 14 nucleotides agree with TRBD2. Germline-derived CDR1 and CDR2 are SQVTM and ANQGSEA. This CDR3 has 14 residues. V was pared by 5 bases and J by 4 bases, with 1 base of the junction left unmatched. CDR3 nucleotides: TGCAGCGTTCGGACTAGCGGGGGGTACAATGAGCAGTTCTTC. Protein: CSVRTSGGYNEQFF.

A single count supports this clone. The genes are TRBV29-1 and TRBJ1-2; D is unclear. The CDR3 extends over 14 amino acids. V was clipped by 3 bases and J by 0 bases, with 11 bases between them. Germline V gives CDR1 SQVTM, CDR2 ANQGSEA. CDR3 DNA: TGCAGCGTTGAGCGACAAAGAGCTAACTATGGCTACACCTTC. It translates to CSVERQRANYGYTF.

The V call is TRBV19, the J call TRBJ1-6, with TRBD1 as a possible D gene (6 bases). Germline V gene sequence: CDR1 LNHDA, CDR2 SQIVND (reference sequence). The ends were cut back, 4 bases at V and 5 bases at J, with 9 bases in the middle. This CDR3 has 14 residues. The CDR3 protein is CASSNRQDNSPLHF. The CDR3 coding sequence is TGTGCCAGTAGTAATAGACAGGATAATTCACCCCTCCACTTT.

This chain uses TRBV4-1 with TRBJ2-3; possible D gene TRBD2, 6 bases. Germline-derived CDR1 and CDR2 are MGHRA and YSYEKL. Trimming removed 0 bases from V and 0 bases from J, with 10 bases in between. The CDR3 consists of 16 residues. In nucleotides, the CDR3 is TGCGCCAGCAGCCAAGATGCCAGCGGGAGCACAGATACGCAGTATTTT. Its translation is CASSQDASGSTDTQYF.

The chain is built from TRBV18 and TRBJ2-3, with 9 bases that match TRBD2. CDR1 is KGHSH, CDR2 LQKENI, per germline. The trim removed 3 bases at V and 8 bases at J, leaving 6 bases unmatched. There are 14 residues in the CDR3. The CDR3 loop reads CASSPGGGAGTQYF. The CDR3 region has the DNA TGTGCCAGCTCACCTGGCGGGGGGGCAGGTACGCAGTATTTT. The whole variable domain, remainder taken from reference TRBV18 and TRBJ2-3, is NAGVMQNPRHLVRRRGQEARLRCSPMKGHSHVYWYRQLPEEGLKFMVYLQKENIIDESGMPKERFSAEFPKEGPSILRIQQVVRGDSAAYFCASSPGGGAGTQYFGPGTRLTVL.